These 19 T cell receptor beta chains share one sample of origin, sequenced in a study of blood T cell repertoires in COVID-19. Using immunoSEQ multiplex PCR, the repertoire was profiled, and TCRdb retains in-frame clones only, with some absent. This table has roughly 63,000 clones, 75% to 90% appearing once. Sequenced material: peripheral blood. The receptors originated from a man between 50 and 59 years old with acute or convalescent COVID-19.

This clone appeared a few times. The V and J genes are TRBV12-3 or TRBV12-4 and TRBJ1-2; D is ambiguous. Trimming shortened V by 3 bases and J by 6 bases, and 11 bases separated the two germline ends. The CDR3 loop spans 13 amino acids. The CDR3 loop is CASSFGQTNGYTF. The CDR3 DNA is TGTGCCAGCAGTTTCGGGCAGACTAATGGCTACACCTTC.

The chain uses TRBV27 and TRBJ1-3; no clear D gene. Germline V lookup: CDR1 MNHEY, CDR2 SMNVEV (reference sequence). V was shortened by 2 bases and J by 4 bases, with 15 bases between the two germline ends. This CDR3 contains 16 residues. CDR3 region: CASSLGPLQTGNTIYF. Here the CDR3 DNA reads TGTGCCAGCAGTTTAGGCCCCCTCCAAACAGGAAACACCATATATTTT.

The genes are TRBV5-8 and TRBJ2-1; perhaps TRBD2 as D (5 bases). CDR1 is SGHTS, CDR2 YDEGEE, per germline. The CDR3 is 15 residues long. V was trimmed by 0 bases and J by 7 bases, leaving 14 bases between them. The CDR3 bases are TGTGCCAGCAGCTTGGGACTCAACGGAGGAAATGAGCAGTTCTTC. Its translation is CASSLGLNGGNEQFF.

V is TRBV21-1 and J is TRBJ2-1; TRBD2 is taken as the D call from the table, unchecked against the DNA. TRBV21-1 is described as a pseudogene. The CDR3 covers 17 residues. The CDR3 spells CASSKVQSGRGYNEQFF. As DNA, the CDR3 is TGTGCCAGCAGCAAAGTCCAAAGCGGGAGAGGGTACAATGAGCAGTTCTTC.

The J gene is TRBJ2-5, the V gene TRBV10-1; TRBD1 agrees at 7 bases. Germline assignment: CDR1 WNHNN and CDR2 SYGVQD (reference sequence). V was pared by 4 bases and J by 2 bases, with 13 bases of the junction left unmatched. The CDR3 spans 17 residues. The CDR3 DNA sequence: TGCGCCAGCAGTGGAACACGGGACAGTAGACTTCAAGAGACCCAGTACTTC. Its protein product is CASSGTRDSRLQETQYF.

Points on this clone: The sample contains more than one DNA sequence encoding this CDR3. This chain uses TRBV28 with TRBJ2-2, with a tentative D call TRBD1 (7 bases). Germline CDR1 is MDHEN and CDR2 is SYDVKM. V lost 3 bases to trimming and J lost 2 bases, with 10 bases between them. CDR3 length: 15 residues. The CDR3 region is CASSFGGGNTGELFF. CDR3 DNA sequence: TGTGCCAGCAGTTTCGGAGGGGGCAACACCGGGGAGCTGTTTTTT.

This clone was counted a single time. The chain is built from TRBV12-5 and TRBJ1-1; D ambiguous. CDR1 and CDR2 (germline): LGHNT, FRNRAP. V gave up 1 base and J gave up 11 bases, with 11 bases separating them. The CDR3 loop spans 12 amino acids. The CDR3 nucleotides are TGTGCTAGTGGTTTGGGAGGGCGGTGGGCTTTCTTT. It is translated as CASGLGGRWAFF.

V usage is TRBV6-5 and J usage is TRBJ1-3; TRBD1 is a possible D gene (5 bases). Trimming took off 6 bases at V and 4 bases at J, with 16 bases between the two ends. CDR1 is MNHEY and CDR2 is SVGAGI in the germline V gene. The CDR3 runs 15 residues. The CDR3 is CASRGGEASGNTIYF. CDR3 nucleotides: TGTGCCAGCAGGGGAGGGGAGGCTTCCGGAAACACCATATATTTT.

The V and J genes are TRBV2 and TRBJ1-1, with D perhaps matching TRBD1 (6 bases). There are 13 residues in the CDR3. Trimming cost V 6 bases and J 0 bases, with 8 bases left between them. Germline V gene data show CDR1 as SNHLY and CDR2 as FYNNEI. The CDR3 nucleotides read TGTGCCAGCAGACAGGGAATGAACACTGAAGCTTTCTTT. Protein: CASRQGMNTEAFF.

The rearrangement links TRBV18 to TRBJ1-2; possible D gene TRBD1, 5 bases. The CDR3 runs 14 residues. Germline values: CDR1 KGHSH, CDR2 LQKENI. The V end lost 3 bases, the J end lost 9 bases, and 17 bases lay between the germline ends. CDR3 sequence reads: CASSPRASKASYTF. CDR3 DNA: TGTGCCAGCTCACCCAGGGCAAGTAAAGCAAGCTACACCTTC.

For the CDR3, the DNA is TGTGCCAGCAGCTTAGCCCGCGACAGGGGCCAGGAGACCCAGTACTTC. Protein: CASSLARDRGQETQYF. This sequence joins TRBV7-8 and TRBJ2-5, with 8 bases matching TRBD1. V trimming: 0 bases; J trimming: 5 bases; junction bases outside the gene matches: 8. The CDR3 runs 16 residues. Per the germline V gene, CDR1 is SGHVS and CDR2 is FQNEAQ.

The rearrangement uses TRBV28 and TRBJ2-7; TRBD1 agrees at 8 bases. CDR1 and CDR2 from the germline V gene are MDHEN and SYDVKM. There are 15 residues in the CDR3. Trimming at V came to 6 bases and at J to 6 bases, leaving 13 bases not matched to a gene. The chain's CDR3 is CASRSQDRVLGEQYF. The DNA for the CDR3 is TGTGCCAGCAGGTCCCAGGACAGGGTTTTGGGCGAGCAGTACTTC.

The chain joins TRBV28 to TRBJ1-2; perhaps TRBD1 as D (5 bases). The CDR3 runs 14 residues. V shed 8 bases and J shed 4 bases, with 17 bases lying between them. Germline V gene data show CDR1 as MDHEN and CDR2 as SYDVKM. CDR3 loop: CASHKWGVGYGYTF. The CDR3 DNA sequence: TGTGCCAGCCATAAATGGGGGGTCGGCTATGGCTACACCTTC.

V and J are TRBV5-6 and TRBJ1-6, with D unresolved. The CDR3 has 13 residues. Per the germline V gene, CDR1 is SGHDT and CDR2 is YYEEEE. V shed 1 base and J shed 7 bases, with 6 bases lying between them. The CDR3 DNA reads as TGTGCCAGCAGCTTGAACTGGAATTCACCCCTCCACTTT. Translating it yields CASSLNWNSPLHF.

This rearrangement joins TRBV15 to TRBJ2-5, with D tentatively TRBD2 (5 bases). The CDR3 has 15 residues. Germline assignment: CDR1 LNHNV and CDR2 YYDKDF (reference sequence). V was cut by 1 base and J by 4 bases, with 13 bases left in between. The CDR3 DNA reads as TGTGCCACCAGCAGAGCGCTAGCTACTTTAGAGACCCAGTACTTC. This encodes CATSRALATLETQYF.

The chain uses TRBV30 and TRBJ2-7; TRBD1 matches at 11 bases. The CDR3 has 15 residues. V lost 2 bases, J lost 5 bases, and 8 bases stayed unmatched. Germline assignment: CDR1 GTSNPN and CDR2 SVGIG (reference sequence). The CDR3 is CAWSSPGTGGNEQYV. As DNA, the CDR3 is TGTGCCTGGAGTTCCCCCGGGACAGGGGGTAACGAGCAGTACGTC.

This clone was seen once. The CDR3 sequence is CASRPTGVTYEQYF. For the CDR3, the DNA is TGTGCCAGCAGACCTACCGGGGTAACCTACGAGCAGTACTTC. The V gene is TRBV27, the J gene TRBJ2-7; D is possibly TRBD2 (5 bases). The CDR3 runs 14 residues. V was trimmed by 6 bases and J by 2 bases, leaving 14 bases between them. CDR1 and CDR2 from the germline V gene are MNHEY and SMNVEV (reference sequence).

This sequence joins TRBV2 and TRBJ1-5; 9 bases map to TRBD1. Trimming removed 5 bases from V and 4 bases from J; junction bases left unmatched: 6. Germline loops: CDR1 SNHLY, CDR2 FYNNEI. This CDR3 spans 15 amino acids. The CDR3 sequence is CASSPDRGMNQPQHF. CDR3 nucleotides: TGTGCCAGCAGTCCCGACAGGGGGATGAATCAGCCCCAGCATTTT.

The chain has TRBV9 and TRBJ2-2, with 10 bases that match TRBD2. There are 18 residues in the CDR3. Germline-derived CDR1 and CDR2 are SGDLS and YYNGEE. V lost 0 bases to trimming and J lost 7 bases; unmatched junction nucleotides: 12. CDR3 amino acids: CASSVVMLAGELVGELFF. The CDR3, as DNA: TGTGCCAGCAGCGTAGTGATGCTAGCGGGAGAATTGGTCGGGGAGCTGTTTTTT.